Listed below are T cell receptor beta chains from one sample, sequenced in a study of cytomegalovirus exposure and HLA in healthy donors. Profiled with immunoSEQ multiplex PCR; TCRdb holds only in-frame clones, not every one. Of about 76,000 clones in the sample, 94% were seen once. Sequenced: PBMCs. The receptors here all came from a young woman in good health and CMV-seronegative. The CDR3 runs from the conserved cysteine through the conserved F or W. The D gene is left open where the match is weak. Only some rows state a clone size, as once, few, many or a class for expanded clones.

CDR3: CASSGAVPGNSPLHF
DNA: TGTGCCAGCAGTGGAGCAGTCCCGGGGAATTCACCCCTCCACTTT
length: 15
J: TRBJ1-6
size: NA
D: NA
V: TRBV28

CDR3: CASSTPTGGPRTGELFF
DNA: TGTGCCAGCAGCACACCAACAGGGGGCCCCCGCACCGGGGAGCTGTTTTTT
length: 17
J: TRBJ2-2
size: NA
D: TRBD1
V: TRBV11-3

CDR3: CASSQDGGGPYEQYF
DNA: TGTGCCAGCAGCCAAGACGGCGGGGGCCCCTACGAGCAGTACTTC
length: 15
J: TRBJ2-7
size: NA
D: NA
V: TRBV4-2

CDR3: CASSVRVDSGNTIYF
DNA: TGTGCCAGCAGCGTCAGGGTTGACTCTGGAAACACCATATATTTT
length: 15
J: TRBJ1-3
size: NA
D: NA
V: TRBV7-2

CDR3: CASSLGQNTGELFF
DNA: TGCGCCAGCAGCTTGGGACAGAACACCGGGGAGCTGTTTTTT
length: 14
J: TRBJ2-2
size: NA
D: NA
V: TRBV5-1

CDR3: CASRLAGGRYEQYF
DNA: TGCGCCAGCAGGCTAGCGGGGGGCCGCTACGAGCAGTACTTC
length: 14
J: TRBJ2-7
size: NA
D: TRBD2
V: TRBV5-1

CDR3: CAWSGRARQPQHF
DNA: TGTGCCTGGAGTGGCAGGGCGCGCCAGCCCCAGCATTTT
length: 13
J: TRBJ1-5
size: NA
D: NA
V: TRBV30

CDR3: CASSRRTVNTGELFF
DNA: TGTGCCAGCTCACGACGGACAGTGAACACCGGGGAGCTGTTTTTT
length: 15
J: TRBJ2-2
size: NA
D: NA
V: TRBV18

CDR3: CASSLSQGNQPQHF
DNA: TGTGCCAGCAGCTTATCACAGGGGAATCAGCCCCAGCATTTT
length: 14
J: TRBJ1-5
size: NA
D: TRBD1
V: TRBV7-2

CDR3: CASSLAPARMNTEAFF
DNA: TGTGCCAGCAGCTTAGCGCCGGCCAGGATGAACACTGAAGCTTTCTTT
length: 16
J: TRBJ1-1
size: NA
D: NA
V: TRBV7-2

CDR3: CAWSLPGQGANEQYF
DNA: TGTGCCTGGAGTCTACCGGGACAGGGGGCAAACGAGCAGTACTTC
length: 15
J: TRBJ2-7
size: NA
D: TRBD1
V: TRBV30

CDR3: CASRQGTSGPYEQYF
DNA: TGTGCCAGCAGGCAGGGGACTAGCGGTCCCTACGAGCAGTACTTC
length: 15
J: TRBJ2-7
size: NA
D: TRBD2
V: TRBV6-6

CDR3: CAWSPGYQPQHF
DNA: TGTGCCTGGAGCCCAGGGTATCAGCCCCAGCATTTT
length: 12
J: TRBJ1-5
size: NA
D: NA
V: TRBV30

CDR3: CAIRRDRESTEAFF
DNA: TGTGCCATCAGGAGGGACAGGGAGAGCACTGAAGCTTTCTTT
length: 14
J: TRBJ1-1
size: NA
D: TRBD1
V: TRBV10-3

CDR3: CASSPGFTSNQPQHF
DNA: TGTGCCAGCAGCCCAGGGTTTACGAGCAATCAGCCCCAGCATTTT
length: 15
J: TRBJ1-5
size: NA
D: NA
V: TRBV7-9

CDR3: CASSLGGHTDTQYF
DNA: TGTGCCAGCAGCTTAGGAGGCCACACAGATACGCAGTATTTT
length: 14
J: TRBJ2-3
size: NA
D: NA
V: TRBV7-3

CDR3: CASALGTVYNSPLHF
DNA: TGTGCCAGCGCTCTTGGGACAGTCTATAATTCACCCCTCCACTTT
length: 15
J: TRBJ1-6
size: once
D: TRBD1
V: TRBV27

CDR3: CASSLLTEGPDQPQHF
DNA: TGTGCCAGCAGCTTGCTGACGGAGGGACCGGATCAGCCCCAGCATTTT
length: 16
J: TRBJ1-5
size: NA
D: NA
V: TRBV5-6

CDR3: CASSLSPLGEQYF
DNA: TGTGCCAGCAGTTTATCTCCCCTCGGCGAGCAGTACTTC
length: 13
J: TRBJ2-7
size: NA
D: NA
V: TRBV27

CDR3: CASSATSGGSYEQYF
DNA: TGTGCCAGCAGCGCTACTAGCGGGGGTTCCTACGAGCAGTACTTC
length: 15
J: TRBJ2-7
size: NA
D: TRBD2
V: TRBV9

CDR3: CASSLALPQETQYF
DNA: TGTGCCAGCAGCTTAGCACTTCCCCAAGAGACCCAGTACTTC
length: 14
J: TRBJ2-5
size: NA
D: NA
V: TRBV7-9

CDR3: CASSAAGTGHYEQYF
DNA: TGTGCCAGCAGTGCTGCCGGGACAGGACACTACGAGCAGTACTTC
length: 15
J: TRBJ2-7
size: once
D: TRBD1
V: TRBV25-1

CDR3: CASSRPGQGMEGYGYTF
DNA: TGTGCCAGCAGTCGGCCGGGACAGGGGATGGAGGGCTATGGCTACACCTTC
length: 17
J: TRBJ1-2
size: once
D: TRBD1
V: TRBV5-6

CDR3: CVGGQGFPGNTIYF
DNA: TGTGTGGGGGGACAGGGATTCCCTGGAAACACCATATATTTT
length: 14
J: TRBJ1-3
size: once
D: TRBD1
V: TRBV19

CDR3: CASSVGSSGGPIELAKNIQYF
DNA: TGTGCCAGCAGCGTAGGGTCGAGCGGGGGCCCCATTGAACTAGCCAAAAACATTCAGTACTTC
length: 21
J: TRBJ2-4
size: NA
D: TRBD2
V: TRBV9

CDR3: CASSPGRGSGNTIYF
DNA: TGTGCCAGCAGCCCCGGCAGGGGATCTGGAAACACCATATATTTT
length: 15
J: TRBJ1-3
size: once
D: NA
V: TRBV2

CDR3: CASSPLGTGYGYTF
DNA: TGCGCCAGCAGCCCGTTAGGGACAGGGTATGGCTACACCTTC
length: 14
J: TRBJ1-2
size: NA
D: TRBD1
V: TRBV5-1

CDR3: CASSTGTPRPNEKLFF
DNA: TGTGCCAGCAGCACGGGGACACCTCGTCCTAATGAAAAACTGTTTTTT
length: 16
J: TRBJ1-4
size: NA
D: NA
V: TRBV5-4

CDR3: CASSPDRVVGELFF
DNA: TGTGCCAGCAGCCCGGACAGGGTCGTCGGGGAGCTGTTTTTT
length: 14
J: TRBJ2-2
size: NA
D: TRBD1
V: TRBV7-6

CDR3: CASTDRLGQKNTGELFF
DNA: TGTGCCAGCACCGACAGACTGGGACAGAAAAACACCGGGGAGCTGTTTTTT
length: 17
J: TRBJ2-2
size: NA
D: TRBD1
V: TRBV13

CDR3: CASSLARTGGARNTEAFF
DNA: TGTGCCAGCAGCTTAGCTAGGACAGGGGGCGCACGGAACACTGAAGCTTTCTTT
length: 18
J: TRBJ1-1
size: NA
D: TRBD1
V: TRBV7-2

CDR3: CASSLIVGQGRPDTQYF
DNA: TGCGCCAGCAGCTTGATTGTGGGACAGGGGAGACCAGATACGCAGTATTTT
length: 17
J: TRBJ2-3
size: NA
D: TRBD1
V: TRBV5-1

CDR3: CASSLLQGGDTEAFF
DNA: TGTGCCAGCAGCTTACTACAGGGGGGGGATACTGAAGCTTTCTTT
length: 15
J: TRBJ1-1
size: NA
D: TRBD1
V: TRBV7-3

CDR3: CASSQDRRSYNEQFF
DNA: TGCGCCAGCAGCCAAGATCGCAGGTCCTACAATGAGCAGTTCTTC
length: 15
J: TRBJ2-1
size: NA
D: NA
V: TRBV4-3

CDR3: CASGGLRVTYGYTF
DNA: TGTGCCAGCGGGGGCCTCAGGGTGACATATGGCTACACCTTC
length: 14
J: TRBJ1-2
size: NA
D: NA
V: TRBV28

CDR3: CASSGGGLMNTEAFF
DNA: TGTGCCAGCAGCGGGGGGGGGCTAATGAACACTGAAGCTTTCTTT
length: 15
J: TRBJ1-1
size: NA
D: NA
V: TRBV11-2

CDR3: CASSYQGWGEKLFF
DNA: TGTGCCAGCAGTTACCAGGGGTGGGGTGAAAAACTGTTTTTT
length: 14
J: TRBJ1-4
size: NA
D: NA
V: TRBV6-5

CDR3: CASSLPPTPYNEQFF
DNA: TGTGCCAGCAGCTTGCCCCCGACTCCCTACAATGAGCAGTTCTTC
length: 15
J: TRBJ2-1
size: NA
D: NA
V: TRBV5-5

CDR3: CASSLGPTGGASAYEQYF
DNA: TGCGCCAGCAGCTTGGGCCCGACAGGGGGCGCGTCGGCCTACGAGCAGTACTTC
length: 18
J: TRBJ2-7
size: once
D: TRBD1
V: TRBV5-1

CDR3: CASSLEQGTYGYTF
DNA: TGTGCCAGCAGCTTGGAACAGGGGACCTATGGCTACACCTTC
length: 14
J: TRBJ1-2
size: NA
D: TRBD1
V: TRBV5-4

CDR3: CASSLATGINTEAFF
DNA: TGTGCCAGCAGCTTAGCCACCGGGATAAACACTGAAGCTTTCTTT
length: 15
J: TRBJ1-1
size: NA
D: NA
V: TRBV5-6

CDR3: CASSRGTGYEQYF
DNA: TGTGCCAGCAGCCGGGGGACAGGGTACGAGCAGTACTTC
length: 13
J: TRBJ2-7
size: NA
D: TRBD1
V: TRBV5-4